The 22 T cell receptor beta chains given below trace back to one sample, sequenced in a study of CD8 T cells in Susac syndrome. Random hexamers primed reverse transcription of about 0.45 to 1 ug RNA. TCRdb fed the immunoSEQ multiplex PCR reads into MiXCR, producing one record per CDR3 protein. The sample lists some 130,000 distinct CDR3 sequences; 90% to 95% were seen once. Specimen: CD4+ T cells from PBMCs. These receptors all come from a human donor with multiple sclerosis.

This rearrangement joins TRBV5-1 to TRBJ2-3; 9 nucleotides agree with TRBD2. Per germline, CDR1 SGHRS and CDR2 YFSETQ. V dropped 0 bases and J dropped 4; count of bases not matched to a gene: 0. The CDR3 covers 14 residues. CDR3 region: CASSLGTSADTQYF. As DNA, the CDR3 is TGCGCCAGCAGCTTGGGGACTAGCGCAGATACGCAGTATTTT.

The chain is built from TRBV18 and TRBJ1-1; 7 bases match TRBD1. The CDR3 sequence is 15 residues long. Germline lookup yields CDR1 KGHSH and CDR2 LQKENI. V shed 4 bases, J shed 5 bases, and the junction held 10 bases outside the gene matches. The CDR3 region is CASSQKTGEGTEAFF. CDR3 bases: TGTGCCAGCTCACAGAAAACAGGGGAAGGAACTGAAGCTTTCTTT.

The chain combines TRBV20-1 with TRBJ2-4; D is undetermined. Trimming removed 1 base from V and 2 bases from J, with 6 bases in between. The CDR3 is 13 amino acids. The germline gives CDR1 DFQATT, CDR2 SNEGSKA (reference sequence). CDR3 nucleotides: TGCAGTGCTAGAGGGCGGTCCAAAAACATTCAGTACTTC. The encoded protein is CSARGRSKNIQYF.

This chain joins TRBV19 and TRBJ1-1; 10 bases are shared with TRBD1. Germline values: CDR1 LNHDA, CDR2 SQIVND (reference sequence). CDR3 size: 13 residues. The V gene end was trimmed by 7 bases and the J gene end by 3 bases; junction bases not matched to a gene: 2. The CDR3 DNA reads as TGTGCCAGTAACGACAGGGGGCACACTGAAGCTTTCTTT. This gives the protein CASNDRGHTEAFF.

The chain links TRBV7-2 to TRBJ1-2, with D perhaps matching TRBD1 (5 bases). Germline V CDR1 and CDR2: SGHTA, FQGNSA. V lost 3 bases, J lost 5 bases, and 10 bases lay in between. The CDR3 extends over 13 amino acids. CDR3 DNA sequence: TGTGCCAGCAGCTTGGGGGGGGAGTATGGCTACACCTTC. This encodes CASSLGGEYGYTF.

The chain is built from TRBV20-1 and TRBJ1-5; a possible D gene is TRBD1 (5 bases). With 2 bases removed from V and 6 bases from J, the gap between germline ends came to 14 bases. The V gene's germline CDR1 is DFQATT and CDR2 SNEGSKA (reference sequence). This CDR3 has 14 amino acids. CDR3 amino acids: CSARTRGTGQPQHF. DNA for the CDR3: TGCAGTGCTAGAACCCGAGGGACGGGTCAGCCCCAGCATTTT.

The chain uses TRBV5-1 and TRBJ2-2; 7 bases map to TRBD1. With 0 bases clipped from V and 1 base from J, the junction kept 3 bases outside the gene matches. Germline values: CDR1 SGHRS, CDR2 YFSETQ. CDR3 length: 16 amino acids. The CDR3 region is CASSLDRGGNTGELFF. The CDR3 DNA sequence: TGCGCCAGCAGCTTGGACAGGGGTGGGAACACCGGGGAGCTGTTTTTT.

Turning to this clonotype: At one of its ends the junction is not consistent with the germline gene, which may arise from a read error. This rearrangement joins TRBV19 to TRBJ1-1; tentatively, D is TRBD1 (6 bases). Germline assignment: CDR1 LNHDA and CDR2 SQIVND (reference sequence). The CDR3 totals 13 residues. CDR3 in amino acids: CAGRTGRRPEAFF. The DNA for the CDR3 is TGTGCCGGTAGAACAGGGAGGAGACCTGAAGCTTTCTTT. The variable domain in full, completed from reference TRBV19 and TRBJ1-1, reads DGGITQSPKYLFRKEGQNVTLSCEQNLNHDAMYWYRQDPGQGLRLIYYSQIVNDFQKGDIAEGYSVSREKKESFPLTVTSAQKNPTAFYLCAGRTGRRPEAFFGQGTRLTVV.

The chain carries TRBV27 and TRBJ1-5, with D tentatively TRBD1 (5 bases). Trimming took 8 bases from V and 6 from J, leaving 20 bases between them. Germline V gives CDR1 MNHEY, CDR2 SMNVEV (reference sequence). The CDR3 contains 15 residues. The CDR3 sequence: CASGRLGESSQPQHF. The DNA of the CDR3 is TGTGCCAGCGGGCGATTAGGGGAATCCAGTCAGCCCCAGCATTTT.

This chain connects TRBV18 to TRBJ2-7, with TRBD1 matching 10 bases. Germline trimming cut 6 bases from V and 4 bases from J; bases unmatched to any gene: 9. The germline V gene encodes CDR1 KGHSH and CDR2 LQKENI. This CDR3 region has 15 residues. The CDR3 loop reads CASSPFLGQGYEQYF. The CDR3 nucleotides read TGTGCCAGCTCCCCCTTTTTGGGACAGGGGTACGAGCAGTACTTC.

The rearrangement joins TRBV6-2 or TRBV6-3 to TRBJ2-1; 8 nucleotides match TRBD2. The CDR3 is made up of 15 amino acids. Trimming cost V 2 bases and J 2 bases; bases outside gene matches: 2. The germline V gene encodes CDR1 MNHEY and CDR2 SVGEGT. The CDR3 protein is CASSYGRGAYNEQFF. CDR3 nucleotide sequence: TGTGCCAGCAGTTACGGGCGGGGGGCCTACAATGAGCAGTTCTTC.

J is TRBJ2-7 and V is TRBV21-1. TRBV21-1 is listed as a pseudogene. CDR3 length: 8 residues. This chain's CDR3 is CASSSPYF. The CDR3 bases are TGTGCCAGCAGCAGCCCGTACTTC.

The CDR3 sequence is CASSFGDTQYF. CDR3 bases: TGCGCCAGCAGCTTTGGAGATACGCAGTATTTT. J is TRBJ2-3 and V is TRBV5-1; no clear D. This CDR3 spans 11 amino acids. Trimming left V 2 bases short and J 5 bases short, with 3 bases between. The V gene's germline CDR1 is SGHRS and CDR2 YFSETQ. Full variable domain (rest looked up from reference TRBV5-1 and TRBJ2-3): KAGVTQTPRYLIKTRGQQVTLSCSPISGHRSVSWYQQTPGQGLQFLFEYFSETQRNKGNFPGRFSGRQFSNSRSEMNVSTLELGDSALYLCASSFGDTQYFGPGTRLTVL.

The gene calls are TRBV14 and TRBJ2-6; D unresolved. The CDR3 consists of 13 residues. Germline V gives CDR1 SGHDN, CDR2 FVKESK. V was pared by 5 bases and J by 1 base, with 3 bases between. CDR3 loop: CASSKSGANVLTF. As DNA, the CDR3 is TGTGCCAGCAGCAAGTCTGGGGCCAACGTCCTGACTTTC. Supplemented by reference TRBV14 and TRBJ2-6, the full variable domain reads EAGVTQFPSHSVIEKGQTVTLRCDPISGHDNLYWYRRVMGKEIKFLLHFVKESKQDESGMPNNRFLAERTGGTYSTLKVQPAELEDSGVYFCASSKSGANVLTFGAGSRLTVL.

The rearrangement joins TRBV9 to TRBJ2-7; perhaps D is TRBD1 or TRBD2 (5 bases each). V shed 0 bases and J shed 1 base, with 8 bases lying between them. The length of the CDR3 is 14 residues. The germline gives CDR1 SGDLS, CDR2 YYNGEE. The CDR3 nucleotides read TGTGCCAGCAGCGTAGGTGAGGGGTCCTACGAGCAGTACTTC. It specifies CASSVGEGSYEQYF.

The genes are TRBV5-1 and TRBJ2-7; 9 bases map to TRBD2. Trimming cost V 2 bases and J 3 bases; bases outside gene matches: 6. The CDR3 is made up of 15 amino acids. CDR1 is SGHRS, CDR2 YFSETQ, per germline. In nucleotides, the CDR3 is TGCGCCAGCAGCTTCGGTCTAGCGGGAATCTACGAGCAGTACTTC. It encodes CASSFGLAGIYEQYF.

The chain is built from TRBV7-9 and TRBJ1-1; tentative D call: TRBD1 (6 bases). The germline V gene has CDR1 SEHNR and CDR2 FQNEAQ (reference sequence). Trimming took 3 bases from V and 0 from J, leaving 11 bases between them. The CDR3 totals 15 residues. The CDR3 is CASSFTGHLNTEAFF. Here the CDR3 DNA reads TGTGCCAGCAGCTTTACGGGACACCTGAACACTGAAGCTTTCTTT.

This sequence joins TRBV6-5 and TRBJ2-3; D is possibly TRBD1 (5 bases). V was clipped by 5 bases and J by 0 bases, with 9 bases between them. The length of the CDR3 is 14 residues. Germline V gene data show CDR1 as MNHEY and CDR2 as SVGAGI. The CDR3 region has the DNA TGTGCCAGCAGTGATACAGGAAGCACAGATACGCAGTATTTT. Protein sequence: CASSDTGSTDTQYF.

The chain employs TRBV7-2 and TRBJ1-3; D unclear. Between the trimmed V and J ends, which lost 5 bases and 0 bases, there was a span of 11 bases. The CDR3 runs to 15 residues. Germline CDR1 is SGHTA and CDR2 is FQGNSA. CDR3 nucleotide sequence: TGTGCCAGCAGCCAACGACGGAGCTCTGGAAACACCATATATTTT. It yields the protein CASSQRRSSGNTIYF.

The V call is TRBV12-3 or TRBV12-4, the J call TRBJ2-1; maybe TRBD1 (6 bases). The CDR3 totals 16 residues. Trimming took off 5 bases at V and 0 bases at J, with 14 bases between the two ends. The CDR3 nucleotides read TGTGCCAGCAGTGACAGGAGACGAAGCTCCTACAATGAGCAGTTCTTC. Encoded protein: CASSDRRRSSYNEQFF.

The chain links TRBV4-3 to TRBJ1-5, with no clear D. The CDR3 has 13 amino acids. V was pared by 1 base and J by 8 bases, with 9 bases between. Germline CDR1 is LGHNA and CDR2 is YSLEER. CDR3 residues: CASSQGEREPQHF. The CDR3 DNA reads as TGCGCCAGCAGCCAAGGAGAGCGGGAGCCCCAGCATTTT.

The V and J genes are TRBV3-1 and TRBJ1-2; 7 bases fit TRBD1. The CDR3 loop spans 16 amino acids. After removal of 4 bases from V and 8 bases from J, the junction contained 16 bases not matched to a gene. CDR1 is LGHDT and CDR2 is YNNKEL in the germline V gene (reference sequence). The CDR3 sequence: CASSLSLHEGAGGYTF. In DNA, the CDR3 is TGTGCCAGCAGCCTTTCCCTGCACGAGGGGGCAGGGGGCTACACCTTC.